These 9 T cell receptor beta chains share one sample of origin, sequenced in a study of tissue T cells after allogeneic stem cell transplantation. Using immunoSEQ multiplex PCR, the repertoire was profiled, and TCRdb retains in-frame clones only, with some absent. Of 25,000 to 35,000 clones listed, over 75% are singletons. The sample was blood, taken before transplantation. These receptors were obtained from a woman aged 18 to 55 who later had graft-versus-host disease after an allogeneic stem cell transplant.

CDR3 bases: TGTGCCAGCCGACAGGGGCTCTCCTACGAGCAGTACTTC. It encodes CASRQGLSYEQYF. The V gene is TRBV3-1 (or the pseudogene TRBV3-2), the J gene TRBJ2-7, with TRBD1 matching over 8 bases. V was clipped by 8 bases and J by 0 bases; unmatched bases: 3. This CDR3 is built from 13 residues. The V gene's germline CDR1 is LGHDT and CDR2 YNNKEL (reference sequence).

This clone was seen only once. This sequence joins TRBV9 and TRBJ1-2, with 7 bases aligning to TRBD1. J was trimmed by 1 base and V by 5 bases; bases with no gene match: 11. CDR3 length: 16 amino acids. The germline CDR1 and CDR2 sequences are SGDLS and YYNGEE. The CDR3 protein is CASRRDSYSFNYGYTF. The CDR3 nucleotides are TGTGCCAGCAGAAGGGACAGCTATTCGTTTAACTATGGCTACACCTTC.

The chain recombines TRBV6-4 with TRBJ2-2; the match to TRBD2 covers 8 bases. The V segment lost 3 bases and the J segment 3 bases; nucleotides outside the gene matches: 0. The germline V gene has CDR1 MRHNA and CDR2 SNTAGT. The length of the CDR3 is 14 residues. CDR3 sequence reads: CASSELADTGELFF. In DNA form, the CDR3 reads TGTGCCAGCAGTGAACTAGCGGACACCGGGGAGCTGTTTTTT.

The J gene is TRBJ1-5, the V gene TRBV7-6; TRBD1 might be the D (5 bases). V lost 5 bases, J lost 4 bases, and 15 bases lay in between. In germline, CDR1 is SGHVS, CDR2 FNYEAQ. The CDR3 length is 15 residues. The CDR3 protein is CASSPVSGRNQPQHF. CDR3 bases: TGTGCCAGCAGCCCGGTTTCAGGGCGAAATCAGCCCCAGCATTTT.

The chain joins TRBV19 to TRBJ2-7, with 11 bases identical to TRBD2. Germline CDR1 is LNHDA and CDR2 is SQIVND (reference sequence). With 6 bases clipped from V and 3 bases from J, the junction kept 4 bases outside the gene matches. This CDR3 comprises 14 residues. The chain's CDR3 is CASSPTSGIYEQYF. The CDR3 DNA follows: TGTGCCAGTAGCCCGACTAGCGGGATCTACGAGCAGTACTTC.

The chain recombines TRBV6-5 with TRBJ2-5; D perhaps matches TRBD2 (6 bases). Between the trimmed V and J ends, which lost 7 bases and 7 bases, there was a span of 13 bases. Per the germline V gene, CDR1 is MNHEY and CDR2 is SVGAGI. The CDR3 runs 12 residues. DNA of the CDR3: TGTGCCAGCAAGAAGTGGGGAGGGACCCAGTACTTC. This encodes CASKKWGGTQYF.

The chain is built from TRBV14 and TRBJ1-1, with a tentative D call TRBD1 (5 bases). This CDR3 has 17 amino acids. The germline V and J ends were trimmed by 4 bases and 1 base, with 19 bases remaining between them. Germline CDR1 SGHDN, CDR2 FVKESK. The CDR3 spells CASSPRLSTDANTEAFF. The CDR3 bases are TGTGCCAGCAGCCCAAGACTCTCGACAGACGCGAACACTGAAGCTTTCTTT.

This chain links TRBV7-9 with TRBJ1-1; tentative D call: TRBD1 (6 bases). Per the germline V gene, CDR1 is SEHNR and CDR2 is FQNEAQ (reference sequence). V dropped 5 bases and J dropped 3 bases, with 16 bases sitting between them. This CDR3 contains 15 residues. The CDR3 nucleotides read TGTGCCAGCAGCCCAACAGGGTTGGTGTACACTGAAGCTTTCTTT. Encoded protein: CASSPTGLVYTEAFF.

The chain carries TRBV5-6 and TRBJ1-3; 9 nucleotides line up with TRBD1. Looked up from germline, CDR1 is SGHDT and CDR2 is YYEEEE. This CDR3 contains 18 residues. After removal of 6 bases from V and 1 base from J, the junction contained 14 bases not matched to a gene. The CDR3 sequence is CASTTGTGLGLSGNTIYF. The CDR3 DNA is TGTGCCAGCACTACCGGGACAGGGCTCGGCTTATCTGGAAACACCATATATTTT.